This T cell receptor (beta chain) stems from a study of monozygotic twins with cystic fibrosis (dated by TCRdb to the early 2020s). In the study overall: Barcoded libraries were prepared with roughly 14 PCR cycles from approximately 2.8 micrograms of fragmented DNA. The study compared TCR beta repertoires within and between 16 monozygotic twin pairs with cystic fibrosis to assess genetic influence on V and J gene usage. Ten female and six male twin pairs, aged roughly 2.0 to 36.4 years (median roughly 9.3 years) and mostly children and adolescents, were included in the cohort. On the day of blood sampling, twins were ranked among over a thousand cohort participants for weight-for-height and for FEVPerc (FEV1 disease centile). Data for three of the twin pairs had been reported earlier in a different context.

Following the manufacturer's instructions, the researchers used the immunoSEQ immune profiling system to amplify TCR beta CDR3 regions via multiplex PCR. Sequencing was performed on an Illumina NextSeq system. From the authors' description of their analysis: Sequence data were processed on the immunoSEQ Analyzer platform, and clonality was computed as the square root of Simpson's index of productive rearrangements. Jensen-Shannon distance served as the measure of similarity in V and J usage, while OLGA was used to compute CDR3 generation probabilities. The immuneACCESS database (August 2020) and VDJdb (December 2020) were searched for shared CDR3 sequences. TCRdb limited this immuneACCESS table to in-frame rearrangements with V and J called. A share of clones is missing; checked studies link under half to unresolved V genes, and the rest is unexplained. For V, J and clone size, that table is used; D and trimming come from the DNA. In all, the sample holds 9,000 or so clones, and around 98% of those were seen once. Less than 0.25% of the sample is held by the ten biggest clonotypes.

The twin pairs came from the European Cystic Fibrosis Twin and Sibling Study Cohort, which recruited patients from over a hundred CF clinics across 14 European countries. Zygosity and CFTR genotype were verified in-house, with zygosity tested by multiplex PCR of nine short tandem repeat loci. Peripheral blood was sampled from each twin, with clinical parameters recorded on the day of blood sampling. Genomic DNA was isolated from peripheral blood cells with phenol/chloroform and kept in TE buffer at 4 degrees C. Inclusive of the bounding cysteine and phenylalanine, the CDR3 is 12 residues long. Only the CDR3 DNA stays, 36 bases, in frame from base 1. V is clipped by 4 bases and J by 9 bases, and the sequence between their germline boundaries is 11 bases long. CDR1 and CDR2 (LNHDA, SQIVND) derive from the germline V gene (reference sequence). What the study reported, not specific to this receptor: In 13 of 16 pairs, V gene usage most closely resembled the co-twin's, and the same held for J usage in 8 of 16 pairs, a pattern suggesting genetic constraints. Monozygotic CF twin pairs shared significantly more nucleotide-identical clonotypes within each pair than unrelated CF individuals shared with one another (P = 0.000026, Mann-Whitney). No association turned up between shared CDR3 numbers and age, concordance or disease severity, and the cohort was small. Simpson clonality was found to be generally low (median around 0.0095), suggesting a naive-dominated repertoire, although higher clonality was observed in the most severely affected patients.

A note on this clone: The specificity of this receptor is unknown. One base away there is no much larger clone; base qualities are not given.

This sequence uses TRBV19 and TRBJ2-3; the best D guess is TRBD2, with 5 bases matching. This receptor was taken from a girl under 10 years old with cystic fibrosis. The sample taken for sequencing was blood. In nucleotides, the sequence is TGTGCCAGTAGTAAACCCCCGGGGACGCAGTATTTT. Its coded protein is CASSKPPGTQYF.